These T cell receptor beta chains were read from a single sample in a study of blood T cell repertoires in COVID-19. Produced via immunoSEQ multiplex PCR; TCRdb's table is partial and in-frame only. The sample contains some 110,000 clones, 81% of which appear only once. What was sequenced was peripheral blood. The receptor source for this set is a man older than 75 with acute or convalescent COVID-19. Both conserved end residues are part of each CDR3. Each record gives: J gene, V gene, clone size, CDR3 length, D gene, CDR3 protein, CDR3 DNA. D genes are given only for firm matches. The size entry is marked missing in some rows and otherwise reads once, few, many or a size class.

TRBJ1-6,TRBV28,.,13,.,CASSLDTNSPLHF,TGTGCCAGCAGCTTAGACACTAATTCACCCCTCCACTTT
TRBJ1-5,TRBV28,.,16,.,CASSFSSIPRNQPQHF,TGTGCCAGCAGTTTTTCGTCCATCCCCAGGAATCAGCCCCAGCATTTT
TRBJ2-5,TRBV9,.,14,.,CASSVDGRGETQYF,TGTGCCAGCAGCGTAGACGGGAGAGGGGAGACCCAGTACTTC
TRBJ2-5,TRBV19,.,14,.,CASSIGWFRETQYF,TGTGCCAGTAGTATCGGTTGGTTTAGAGAGACCCAGTACTTC
TRBJ1-1,TRBV9,.,15,.,CASSLLAGGGTEAFF,TGTGCCAGCAGTCTCCTTGCGGGGGGAGGGACTGAAGCTTTCTTT
TRBJ1-1,TRBV18,few,16,TRBD1,CASSPGMGQGNTEAFF,TGTGCCAGCTCACCAGGGATGGGACAGGGGAACACTGAAGCTTTCTTT
TRBJ2-1,TRBV6-5,.,15,.,CASRNSGTPYNEQFF,TGTGCCAGCAGGAATTCCGGGACACCCTACAATGAGCAGTTCTTC
TRBJ1-1,TRBV6-1,.,16,TRBD1,CASSERPQGAGTEAFF,TGTGCCAGCAGTGAACGTCCACAGGGGGCTGGCACTGAAGCTTTCTTT
TRBJ2-7,TRBV20-1,.,11,.,CSARVGDEQYF,TGCAGTGCTAGAGTTGGAGACGAGCAGTACTTC
TRBJ2-5,TRBV11-3,.,15,.,CASSPQPGSQDTQYF,TGTGCCAGCAGCCCCCAGCCCGGGAGTCAAGATACCCAGTACTTC
TRBJ2-2,TRBV7-8,.,12,.,CASGPSTGELFF,TGTGCCAGCGGCCCCAGCACCGGGGAGCTGTTTTTT
TRBJ2-2,TRBV10-3,once,19,TRBD1,CAISESPGQATTNTGELFF,TGTGCCATCAGTGAGTCCCCGGGACAGGCGACCACGAACACCGGGGAGCTGTTTTTT
TRBJ1-1,TRBV7-6,.,14,.,CASSLTLGGAEAFF,TGTGCCAGCAGCTTGACCCTAGGGGGGGCTGAAGCTTTCTTT
TRBJ2-7,TRBV2,.,13,.,CASSELRYYEQYF,TGTGCCAGCAGTGAATTACGGTACTACGAGCAGTACTTC
TRBJ1-2,TRBV30,few,13,.,CAWSAPGTYGYTF,TGTGCCTGGAGTGCCCCGGGAACCTATGGCTACACCTTC
TRBJ2-1,TRBV11-2,.,14,.,CASQYASSYNEQFF,TGTGCCAGCCAATACGCGAGCTCCTACAATGAGCAGTTCTTC
TRBJ1-1,TRBV9,.,13,.,CASSVGRNTEAFF,TGTGCCAGCAGCGTGGGCAGGAACACTGAAGCTTTCTTT
TRBJ2-1,TRBV4-3,once,16,TRBD2,CASSLQLAGSYNEQFF,TGCGCCAGCAGCCTCCAACTAGCGGGATCCTACAATGAGCAGTTCTTC
TRBJ1-3,TRBV19,few,14,TRBD1,CASSKRQGSYTIYF,TGTGCCAGTAGTAAGAGACAGGGGTCCTACACCATATATTTT
TRBJ1-4,TRBV30,.,14,TRBD1,CAWSPGQGHEKLFF,TGTGCCTGGAGCCCGGGACAGGGACATGAAAAACTGTTTTTT
TRBJ1-2,TRBV6-2/TRBV6-3,.,16,.,CASSLWPRDSNYGYTF,TGTGCCAGCAGTTTGTGGCCCCGGGATTCTAACTATGGCTACACCTTC
TRBJ1-2,TRBV11-2,.,14,.,CASSRRGANYGYTF,TGTGCCAGCAGCCGACGTGGAGCTAACTATGGCTACACCTTC
TRBJ2-7,TRBV11-2,many,16,TRBD2,CASSKGLAATSYEQYF,TGTGCCAGCAGCAAGGGACTAGCGGCCACCTCCTACGAGCAGTACTTC
TRBJ2-7,TRBV19,.,13,TRBD2,CASSIRLAFEQYF,TGTGCCAGTAGTATCCGACTAGCGTTCGAGCAGTACTTC
TRBJ2-3,TRBV29-1,.,13,.,CSVLTGTTDTQYF,TGCAGCGTTTTGACAGGTACGACAGATACGCAGTATTTT
TRBJ2-4,TRBV5-1,.,20,TRBD1,CASSLGDRGSADLAKNIQYF,TGCGCCAGCAGCTTGGGAGACAGGGGATCCGCTGACCTAGCCAAAAACATTCAGTACTTC
TRBJ1-5,TRBV2,.,15,.,CASSENTGVGQPQHF,TGTGCCAGCAGTGAGAACACCGGGGTGGGTCAGCCCCAGCATTTT
TRBJ1-5,TRBV6-1,.,18,TRBD1,CASSGRDRALYSNQPQHF,TGTGCCAGCAGTGGTCGGGACAGGGCACTTTATAGCAATCAGCCCCAGCATTTT
TRBJ1-5,TRBV28,.,14,.,CASSLAGFTQPQHF,TGTGCCAGCAGTTTAGCAGGGTTCACTCAGCCCCAGCATTTT
TRBJ2-3,TRBV5-4,.,12,TRBD1,CASSASGTEEYF,TGTGCCAGCAGCGCTTCCGGGACAGAGGAATATTTT
TRBJ2-3,TRBV27,.,17,TRBD2,CASSSLSSGRVADTQYF,TGTGCCAGCAGTTCACTCTCTAGCGGGAGAGTTGCAGATACGCAGTATTTT
TRBJ2-7,TRBV5-1,.,17,TRBD2,CASSSGPTSGSTYEQYF,TGCGCCAGCAGCTCGGGCCCAACTAGCGGGTCGACCTACGAGCAGTACTTC
TRBJ1-1,TRBV6-1,.,12,.,CASSELRFEAFF,TGTGCCAGCAGTGAACTGAGGTTTGAAGCTTTCTTT
TRBJ2-1,TRBV10-3,.,14,.,CAISEMSGVSEQFF,TGTGCCATCAGTGAAATGTCGGGGGTCAGTGAGCAGTTCTTC